Presented here are 25 T cell receptor beta chains from one specimen sequenced in a study of T-cell reconstitution after alpha-beta-depleted transplantation in children. Unique molecular identifiers were used to barcode this TCRbeta library. TCRdb reprocessed the PCR reads with MiXCR, giving one entry per CDR3 protein. The table shows approximately 9,000 distinct CDR3 sequences, with over 11% occurring only once. Here the sequenced sample was PBMCs, mostly from graft donor cells, taken 60 days after TCRalphabeta/CD19-depleted stem cell transplant. These receptors were obtained from a male patient younger than 18 who had a stem cell transplant for acute lymphoblastic leukemia, so the T cells may come from the graft donor.

Many counts were recorded for this clonotype. The chain employs TRBV5-1 and TRBJ1-1, with D tentatively TRBD1 (6 bases). CDR3 size: 15 residues. CDR1 SGHRS and CDR2 YFSETQ come from the germline V gene. The V end was cut by 4 bases, the J end by 4 bases, with 17 bases between. CDR3 loop: CASSPGGWKGTEAFF. Here the CDR3 DNA reads TGCGCCAGCAGCCCTGGGGGCTGGAAGGGCACTGAAGCTTTCTTT.

This rearrangement joins TRBV30 to TRBJ1-2; D gene uncertain. CDR1 GTSNPN and CDR2 SVGIG come from the germline V gene (reference sequence). The CDR3 consists of 14 residues. V dropped 8 bases and J dropped 4 bases, with 20 bases sitting between them. CDR3 sequence reads: CAKEEPLGSYGYTF. CDR3 DNA: TGTGCCAAAGAGGAACCTCTTGGGAGCTATGGCTACACCTTC.

Points on this clonotype: This may stem from a read error, because a much larger clone lies one nucleotide away. The gene calls are TRBV6-4 and TRBJ2-2; 7 bases map to TRBD2. Germline values: CDR1 MRHNA, CDR2 SNTAGT. The length of the CDR3 is 13 residues. The CDR3 DNA reads as TGTGCCAGTCGGGGGGTGAACACCGGGGAGCCGTTTTTT. Protein sequence: CASRGVNTGEPFF.

The rearrangement joins TRBV11-2 to TRBJ1-4; D is ambiguous. This CDR3 is built from 16 residues. Trimming removed 1 base from V and 0 bases from J, with 9 bases in between. Germline-derived CDR1 and CDR2 are SGHAT and FQNNGV. CDR3 amino acids: CASSLVLSATNEKLFF. CDR3 sequence (DNA): TGTGCCAGCAGCTTAGTGTTGTCCGCAACTAATGAAAAACTGTTTTTT.

This clonotype was counted at least ten times. As DNA, the CDR3 is TGTGCCAGCAGCCAACCAGGGAGGGGGCTTTCACCCCTCCACTTT. It is translated as CASSQPGRGLSPLHF. The rearrangement joins TRBV3-1 to TRBJ1-6; 7 bases are a match to TRBD1. With V trimmed by 2 bases and J by 9 bases, 7 bases remained unmatched. Germline assignment: CDR1 LGHDT and CDR2 YNNKEL (reference sequence). The CDR3 covers 15 residues.

In this sample, this clonotype turned up many times. The gene calls are TRBV18 and TRBJ1-1; 8 bases agree with TRBD1. V dropped 3 bases and J dropped 1; count of bases not matched to a gene: 1. This CDR3 is built from 14 residues. Germline CDR1 reads KGHSH; CDR2 reads LQKENI. CDR3 nucleotide sequence: TGTGCCAGCTCACCCGGGACAGGGAACACTGAAGCTTTCTTT. It specifies CASSPGTGNTEAFF. The entire variable domain, with the rest obtained from reference TRBV18 and TRBJ1-1, is as follows: NAGVMQNPRHLVRRRGQEARLRCSPMKGHSHVYWYRQLPEEGLKFMVYLQKENIIDESGMPKERFSAEFPKEGPSILRIQQVVRGDSAAYFCASSPGTGNTEAFFGQGTRLTVV.

The chain is built from TRBV18 and TRBJ2-3; maybe TRBD2 (5 bases). CDR3 length: 13 residues. Looked up from germline, CDR1 is KGHSH and CDR2 is LQKENI. The V end was cut by 5 bases, the J end by 3 bases, with 9 bases between. Here the CDR3 DNA reads TGTGCCAGCTCAATTCCGGGAACAGATACGCAGTATTTT. Protein: CASSIPGTDTQYF.

CDR3 nucleotides: TGTGCCAGCAGCTTGGGACAGGGGAAGACCCAGTACTTC. This gives the protein CASSLGQGKTQYF. V usage is TRBV7-2 and J usage is TRBJ2-5; 10 nucleotides line up with TRBD1. The V gene's germline CDR1 is SGHTA and CDR2 FQGNSA. The V and J ends lost 3 bases and 6 bases, in that order; junction bases with no gene match: 1. The CDR3 spans 13 residues.

This clonotype was recorded many times. The V and J genes are TRBV20-1 and TRBJ2-5; TRBD1 matches at 8 bases. The CDR3 spans 15 residues. V was clipped by 3 bases and J by 5 bases; unmatched bases: 11. The germline gives CDR1 DFQATT, CDR2 SNEGSKA (reference sequence). CDR3 DNA sequence: TGCAGTGCTAGTGTCGGACAGGGCGCTTGGGAGACCCAGTACTTC. This encodes CSASVGQGAWETQYF.

In this sample, this clonotype turned up many times. The rearrangement uses TRBV4-2 and TRBJ2-2; tentatively, D is TRBD2 (6 bases). Germline V lookup: CDR1 LGHNA, CDR2 YNFKEQ. The V end was cut by 0 bases, the J end by 2 bases, with 22 bases between. The CDR3 sequence is 20 residues long. The CDR3: CASSQDPWGTGVYNTGELFF. DNA of the CDR3: TGTGCCAGCAGCCAAGATCCCTGGGGAACGGGGGTATACAACACCGGGGAGCTGTTTTTT.

This clonotype was seen at least ten times. The chain combines TRBV6-5 with TRBJ2-7, with 10 bases fitting TRBD1. The length of the CDR3 is 15 residues. Germline V CDR1 and CDR2: MNHEY, SVGAGI. V lost 5 bases and J lost 5; bases outside the gene matches: 9. CDR3 residues: CASSRVGTGANEQYF. In DNA, the CDR3 is TGTGCCAGCAGTAGGGTGGGGACAGGGGCCAACGAGCAGTACTTC.

This rearrangement joins TRBV6-2 or TRBV6-3 to TRBJ2-1; D remains ambiguous. The V end was cut by 5 bases, the J end by 8 bases, with 19 bases between. Germline CDR1 MNHEY, CDR2 SVGEGT. The CDR3 is 15 amino acids. The CDR3 region has the DNA TGTGCCAGCAGTGTTGGACCCGCAAATGTCGATGAGCAGTTCTTC. Translating gives CASSVGPANVDEQFF.

Sample share makes this clonotype medium-sized. The genes are TRBV20-1 and TRBJ1-6; D is unclear. The germline CDR1 and CDR2 sequences are DFQATT and SNEGSKA (reference sequence). The CDR3 runs to 16 residues. The V and J ends lost 0 bases and 3 bases respectively, with 12 bases between them. CDR3 nucleotide sequence: TGCAGTGCTAGAGAGGGCGGCAAACGCTATAATTCACCCCTCCACTTT. This translates into CSAREGGKRYNSPLHF.

This clonotype was recorded at least ten times. This chain joins TRBV12-3 or TRBV12-4 and TRBJ2-3; TRBD2 might be the D (6 bases). This CDR3 has 16 residues. Trimming took off 5 bases at V and 2 bases at J, with 17 bases between the two ends. The CDR3 region is CASSPRGGVVTDTQYF. The CDR3 DNA follows: TGTGCCAGCAGTCCCCGCGGAGGGGTAGTCACAGATACGCAGTATTTT.

This clonotype was recorded many times. The chain couples TRBV7-9 to TRBJ1-5; no clear D gene. Germline assignment: CDR1 SEHNR and CDR2 FQNEAQ (reference sequence). This CDR3 contains 14 residues. Deletions cut 0 bases from V and 8 bases from J, with 11 bases between. The CDR3 nucleotides are TGTGCCAGCAGCTTAGCAGGGAAGGGCAAGCCCCAGCATTTT. Translated: CASSLAGKGKPQHF. The full variable domain, rest sourced from reference TRBV7-9 and TRBJ1-5, is DTGVSQNPRHKITKRGQNVTFRCDPISEHNRLYWYRQTLGQGPEFLTYFQNEAQLEKSRLLSDRFSAERPKGSFSTLEIQRTEQGDSAMYLCASSLAGKGKPQHFGDGTRLSIL.

V gene TRBV9 combines with J gene TRBJ2-2; 11 bases are shared with TRBD2. The germline CDR1 and CDR2 sequences are SGDLS and YYNGEE. CDR3 length: 17 amino acids. J lost 7 bases, V lost 3 bases, and 11 bases had no gene match. The CDR3 DNA reads as TGTGCCAGCAGCGGGCCGGGACTAGCGGCAGGAGGCGGGGAGCTGTTTTTT. It yields the protein CASSGPGLAAGGGELFF. Filled out from reference TRBV9 and TRBJ2-2, the complete variable domain reads DSGVTQTPKHLITATGQRVTLRCSPRSGDLSVYWYQQSLDQGLQFLIQYYNGEERAKGNILERFSAQQFPDLHSELNLSSLELGDSALYFCASSGPGLAAGGGELFFGEGSRLTVL.

This clonotype appeared many times. This chain joins TRBV29-1 and TRBJ2-5; the D is unclear. CDR1 and CDR2 (germline): SQVTM, ANQGSEA. Trimming stripped 4 bases from V and 5 bases from J, with 14 bases between. The CDR3 consists of 13 residues. CDR3 protein: CSVVIRAGETQYF. The CDR3 DNA is TGCAGCGTTGTTATCCGGGCTGGCGAGACCCAGTACTTC. The complete variable domain, with remaining parts taken from reference TRBV29-1 and TRBJ2-5, reads SAVISQKPSRDICQRGTSLTIQCQVDSQVTMMFWYRQQPGQSLTLIATANQGSEATYESGFVIDKFPISRPNLTFSTLTVSNMSPEDSSIYLCSVVIRAGETQYFGPGTRLLVL.

The rearrangement uses TRBV7-2 and TRBJ1-6; D might be TRBD1 (6 bases). Trimming took off 3 bases at V and 7 bases at J, with 13 bases between the two ends. Germline loops: CDR1 SGHTA, CDR2 FQGNSA. The CDR3 extends over 15 amino acids. CDR3 region: CASSFGGAQNSPLHF. In DNA form, the CDR3 reads TGTGCCAGCAGCTTTGGGGGGGCGCAAAATTCACCCCTCCACTTT.

This clonotype showed up just a few times. This sequence may be a read error, since a much larger clone differs from it by one base. V usage is TRBV7-9 and J usage is TRBJ2-7, with 8 bases that match TRBD1. The J call may be in error: the DNA end matches TRBJ2-1 better. The CDR3 is made up of 15 amino acids. CDR1 and CDR2 from the germline V gene are SEHNR and FQNEAQ (reference sequence). The CDR3 is CASSTWTGMSNEQFF. In DNA form, the CDR3 reads TGTGCCAGCAGCACCTGGACAGGGATGTCCAACGAGCAGTTCTTC.

This clonotype was recorded at least ten times. The V call is TRBV6-5, the J call TRBJ2-1; weak D call: TRBD2 (5 bases). Trimming left V 5 bases short and J 4 bases short, with 15 bases between. The germline CDR1 and CDR2 sequences are MNHEY and SVGAGI. The length of the CDR3 is 15 residues. CDR3 sequence: CASSSTRIVYNEQFF. CDR3 DNA: TGTGCCAGCAGTAGTACTAGGATCGTATACAATGAGCAGTTCTTC.

This clonotype came up many times. The V and J genes are TRBV3-1 and TRBJ2-1; D possibly corresponds to TRBD2 (6 bases). Trimming cost V 3 bases and J 2 bases, with 14 bases left between them. The germline gives CDR1 LGHDT, CDR2 YNNKEL (reference sequence). CDR3 length: 16 residues. The CDR3 DNA reads as TGTGCCAGCAGCCACCTCTTCGCTAGCGCCTACAATGAGCAGTTCTTC. The encoded protein is CASSHLFASAYNEQFF.

This clonotype was detected ten times or more. This sequence joins TRBV6-5 and TRBJ2-5; 13 bases map to TRBD2. The CDR3 consists of 13 residues. Germline assignment: CDR1 MNHEY and CDR2 SVGAGI. The ends lost 6 bases at V and 7 bases at J; junction bases unmatched: 2. CDR3 DNA: TGTGCCAGCAGGACTAGCGGGAGGAGGACCCAGTACTTC. This sequence encodes CASRTSGRRTQYF.

The J gene is TRBJ1-4, the V gene TRBV13; D not resolved. This CDR3 is built from 17 residues. CDR1 is PRHDT, CDR2 FYEKMQ, per germline (reference sequence). Trimming cost V 10 bases and J 6 bases, with 27 bases left between them. CDR3 residues: CAMGPGPLCGRDEKLFF. The CDR3 DNA is TGTGCCATGGGCCCCGGGCCCCTCTGCGGGAGAGATGAAAAACTGTTTTTT.

This clonotype was seen many times. A much more abundant neighbour one base away suggests this may be a read error. The chain links TRBV4-2 to TRBJ1-2; D gene unclear. CDR1 and CDR2 from the germline V gene are LGHNA and YNFKEQ. Deletions cut 4 bases from V and 2 bases from J, with 11 bases between. There are 14 residues in the CDR3. CDR3 loop: CASSPRHLNYGYTF. The DNA of the CDR3 is TGTGCCAGCAGCCCCCGGCACTTGAACTATGGCTACACCTTC.

This clonotype has ten or more counts. The chain links TRBV6-5 to TRBJ1-1; TRBD1 matches 8 bases. Trimming at V came to 6 bases and at J to 4 bases, leaving 4 bases not matched to a gene. Germline CDR1 MNHEY, CDR2 SVGAGI. The CDR3 extends over 13 amino acids. CDR3 coding DNA: TGTGCCAGCAGACTGACAGGGGTCACTGAAGCTTTCTTT. Translating gives CASRLTGVTEAFF.